The 27 T cell receptor beta chains below all came from one sample that was sequenced in a study of T cells after yellow fever vaccination. TCRdb itself ran the 5' RACE reads through MiXCR, one entry per CDR3 protein. The data contain about 320,000 distinct CDR3 sequences, 9.5% to 15% of them singletons. The sequences come from CD4+ T cells sorted from PBMCs, collected 15 days after the yellow fever booster vaccination. Receptor source: a man aged 18 to 30 who received the YFV17D yellow fever vaccine.

J is TRBJ2-1 and V is TRBV5-4; D not resolved. V dropped 0 bases and J dropped 9 bases, with 10 bases sitting between them. This CDR3 region has 13 residues. Germline CDR1 and CDR2: SGHNT and YYREEE (reference sequence). This CDR3 is CASSLVGPSEQFF. DNA of the CDR3: TGTGCCAGCAGCTTGGTTGGGCCCAGTGAGCAGTTCTTC.

This clonotype has a handful of counts. This sequence joins TRBV18 and TRBJ2-3; the match to TRBD2 covers 10 bases. There are 15 residues in the CDR3. Trimming took 5 bases from V and 4 from J; bases not matched to a gene: 6. Per germline, CDR1 KGHSH and CDR2 LQKENI. The CDR3 DNA follows: TGTGCCAGCTCAACTAGCGGGGTCGGGGCAGATACGCAGTATTTT. It translates to CASSTSGVGADTQYF.

In DNA, the CDR3 is TGCAGCGTTTTAGACAGGCTTGTTAACTATGGCTACACCTTC. Amino acid sequence: CSVLDRLVNYGYTF. V usage is TRBV29-1 and J usage is TRBJ1-2; D might be TRBD1 (6 bases). Looked up from germline, CDR1 is SQVTM and CDR2 is ANQGSEA. This CDR3 comprises 14 residues. Trimming shortened V by 5 bases and J by 1 base, and 14 bases separated the two germline ends.

This clonotype was observed a few times. This chain connects TRBV7-2 to TRBJ2-1, with D perhaps TRBD1 or TRBD2 (5 bases each). The CDR3 is 14 amino acids. V gave up 5 bases and J gave up 6 bases, with 14 bases separating them. Looked up from germline, CDR1 is SGHTA and CDR2 is FQGNSA. The CDR3 coding sequence is TGTGCCAGCAGCCGACCCCCCGGGACCAATGAGCAGTTCTTC. Translation: CASSRPPGTNEQFF.

This clonotype was detected only a few times. The chain uses TRBV25-1 and TRBJ2-5; TRBD2 might be the D (6 bases). The germline gives CDR1 MGHDK, CDR2 SYGVNS. The length of the CDR3 is 12 residues. Trimming stripped 11 bases from V and 6 bases from J, with 16 bases between. CDR3 sequence: CAAGEGRQTQYF. The CDR3 DNA reads TGTGCCGCAGGAGAGGGGAGGCAGACCCAGTACTTC.

The rearrangement uses TRBV20-1 and TRBJ2-5; D is undetermined. The V and J ends lost 5 bases and 5 bases respectively, with 15 bases between them. Per germline, CDR1 DFQATT and CDR2 SNEGSKA (reference sequence). This CDR3 contains 13 residues. CDR3 amino acids: CSAGFQYGETQYF. CDR3 DNA sequence: TGCAGTGCTGGGTTTCAGTATGGTGAGACCCAGTACTTC.

The chain has TRBV28 and TRBJ2-7, with D hard to call. Germline assignment: CDR1 MDHEN and CDR2 SYDVKM. Trimming left V 6 bases short and J 4 bases short, with 13 bases between. The CDR3 is 13 amino acids. The CDR3 loop is CASSPAGRYEQYF. CDR3 DNA sequence: TGTGCCAGCAGCCCCGCAGGCAGGTACGAGCAGTACTTC.

There are many counts of this clonotype. CDR3 residues: CSAAPLQGTKTQYF. The CDR3 DNA reads as TGCAGTGCTGCCCCCCTCCAGGGGACAAAGACCCAGTACTTC. This chain links TRBV20-1 with TRBJ2-5; D is perhaps TRBD1 (6 bases). The CDR3 runs to 14 residues. Germline-derived CDR1 and CDR2 are DFQATT and SNEGSKA (reference sequence). V was pared by 5 bases and J by 6 bases, with 19 bases between.

The V call is TRBV20-1, the J call TRBJ2-3, with 9 nucleotides matching TRBD2. Germline V gene data show CDR1 as DFQATT and CDR2 as SNEGSKA (reference sequence). The CDR3 is made up of 15 amino acids. With V trimmed by 1 base and J by 1 base, 3 bases remained unmatched. In DNA, the CDR3 is TGCAGTGCTAGAGGATCTAGCGGGGGCACAGATACGCAGTATTTT. Its protein product is CSARGSSGGTDTQYF.

This clonotype has just a few counts. The J gene is TRBJ2-3, the V gene TRBV12-5, with 9 bases aligning to TRBD1. The CDR3 runs 16 residues. Germline V gene data show CDR1 as LGHNT and CDR2 as FRNRAP. After removal of 5 bases from V and 0 bases from J, the junction contained 6 bases not matched to a gene. The DNA for the CDR3 is TGTGCTAGTGGTCTGACAGGGGGTCTAAGCACAGATACGCAGTATTTT. This gives the protein CASGLTGGLSTDTQYF.

In this sample, this clonotype turned up many times. The gene calls are TRBV7-2 and TRBJ2-2; no firm D call. Trimming took 1 base from V and 3 from J, leaving 3 bases between them. Per the germline V gene, CDR1 is SGHTA and CDR2 is FQGNSA. The CDR3 is 13 amino acids. The CDR3 loop is CASSLGYTGELFF. The CDR3, as DNA: TGTGCCAGCAGCTTAGGTTACACCGGGGAGCTGTTTTTT.

The chain joins TRBV28 to TRBJ1-4; D is undetermined. The germline V gene encodes CDR1 MDHEN and CDR2 SYDVKM. The V end lost 0 bases, the J end lost 5 bases, and 4 bases lay between the germline ends. This CDR3 is 13 amino acids long. CDR3 protein: CASSLWGNEKLFF. In DNA form, the CDR3 reads TGTGCCAGCAGTTTATGGGGGAATGAAAAACTGTTTTTT.

The gene calls are TRBV7-3 and TRBJ2-3, with 8 positions matching TRBD2. V lost 5 bases, J lost 0 bases, and 7 bases stayed unmatched. Germline loops: CDR1 SGHTA, CDR2 FQGTGA. The CDR3 loop spans 16 amino acids. CDR3: CASSPTAGASTDTQYF. The DNA of the CDR3 is TGTGCCAGCAGCCCAACAGCGGGGGCTAGCACAGATACGCAGTATTTT.

V and J are TRBV20-1 and TRBJ1-1; D is unresolved. V lost 5 bases and J 0 bases, leaving 7 bases between the germline ends. The CDR3 totals 12 residues. Germline CDR1 DFQATT, CDR2 SNEGSKA (reference sequence). The CDR3: CSADWVNTEAFF. For the CDR3, the DNA is TGCAGTGCTGATTGGGTGAACACTGAAGCTTTCTTT.

This clonotype was seen repeatedly, ten times or more. The chain links TRBV4-1 to TRBJ1-5, with D possibly TRBD1 on 5 matching bases. This CDR3 spans 17 amino acids. In germline, CDR1 is MGHRA, CDR2 YSYEKL. Trimming cost V 3 bases and J 4 bases, with 19 bases left between them. In DNA, the CDR3 is TGCGCCAGCAGCCAGTTACCGGGACTTTTCTATAATCAGCCCCAGCATTTT. The encoded protein is CASSQLPGLFYNQPQHF.

This clonotype has more than one count but fewer than ten. Relative to the germline gene, one junction end is altered; a read error may explain this. The chain couples TRBV7-2 to TRBJ2-1; 14 bases fit TRBD2. Germline CDR1 is SGHTA and CDR2 is FQGNSA. This CDR3 spans 20 amino acids. This CDR3 reads CASTLDAGLAGAPSYNEQFF. The CDR3, as DNA: TGTGCCAGCACCTTAGACGCGGGACTAGCGGGGGCTCCCTCCTACAATGAGCAGTTCTTC. The entire variable domain, with the rest obtained from reference TRBV7-2 and TRBJ2-1, is as follows: GAGVSQSPSNKVTEKGKDVELRCDPISGHTALYWYRQSLGQGLEFLIYFQGNSAPDKSGLPSDRFSAERTGGSVSTLTIQRTQQEDSAVYLCASTLDAGLAGAPSYNEQFFGPGTRLTVL.

This clonotype was detected only a few times. The rearrangement uses TRBV5-1 and TRBJ2-5; 8 nucleotides match TRBD2. Germline CDR1 SGHRS, CDR2 YFSETQ. The CDR3 is 16 amino acids. V trimming: 5 bases; J trimming: 2 bases; junction bases outside the gene matches: 11. The chain's CDR3 is CASRERFLAGQETQYF. The DNA for the CDR3 is TGCGCCAGCAGGGAAAGGTTCTTAGCGGGGCAAGAGACCCAGTACTTC.

This clonotype was detected a few times. The rearrangement joins TRBV7-3 to TRBJ1-6; unclear D gene. The CDR3 length is 13 residues. Germline V gives CDR1 SGHTA, CDR2 FQGTGA. The V end lost 8 bases, the J end lost 3 bases, and 8 bases lay between the germline ends. The CDR3 here is CASAGDYNSPLHF. The CDR3 coding sequence is TGTGCCAGCGCTGGGGACTATAATTCACCCCTCCACTTT.

CDR3 bases: TGTGCCAGCAGGACGGGACAGGGAATTGGGGGCTACACCTTC. It codes for CASRTGQGIGGYTF. V and J are TRBV5-8 and TRBJ1-2; 9 positions match TRBD1. The germline gives CDR1 SGHTS, CDR2 YDEGEE. V was pared by 5 bases and J by 8 bases, with 10 bases of the junction left unmatched. The CDR3 runs 14 residues.

This clonotype has only a few counts. The rearrangement uses TRBV20-1 and TRBJ2-3; the D gene is possibly TRBD2 (6 bases). Trimming took 1 base from V and 0 from J, leaving 11 bases between them. CDR3 length equals 15 residues. Germline V gene sequence: CDR1 DFQATT, CDR2 SNEGSKA (reference sequence). The CDR3 DNA sequence: TGCAGTGCTAGAGGGCTAGCGTATAGCACAGATACGCAGTATTTT. This gives the protein CSARGLAYSTDTQYF.

The chain has TRBV5-1 and TRBJ2-3, with 11 positions matching TRBD2. The junction had 3 bases not matched to a gene; V was cut back by 0 bases and J by 0 bases. The CDR3 covers 17 residues. In germline, CDR1 is SGHRS, CDR2 YFSETQ. The CDR3 region has the DNA TGCGCCAGCAGCTTGGGACTAGCGGGGCCTAGCACAGATACGCAGTATTTT. Amino acid sequence: CASSLGLAGPSTDTQYF.

V gene TRBV2 combines with J gene TRBJ1-6; D is uncertain. V was clipped by 7 bases and J by 9 bases, with 13 bases between them. The germline CDR1 and CDR2 sequences are SNHLY and FYNNEI. The CDR3 spans 13 residues. Written as DNA, the CDR3 is TGTGCCAGCATGCCACAGACCTTTTCACCCCTCCACTTT. Translating gives CASMPQTFSPLHF.

This clonotype was seen a handful of times. This sequence joins TRBV7-2 and TRBJ2-3; TRBD1 is a possible D gene (5 bases). This CDR3 comprises 12 residues. V dropped 10 bases and J dropped 2 bases, with 10 bases sitting between them. Germline V gives CDR1 SGHTA, CDR2 FQGNSA. CDR3: CATGATTDTQYF. CDR3 DNA sequence: TGTGCCACTGGGGCAACCACAGATACGCAGTATTTT.

This clonotype turned up a few times. This chain joins TRBV10-2 and TRBJ2-3; D is possibly TRBD2 (5 bases). Germline V CDR1 and CDR2: WSHSY, SAAADI. The CDR3 runs to 14 residues. V was shortened by 7 bases and J by 3 bases, with 14 bases between the two germline ends. CDR3 residues: CASTVLSGTDTQYF. As DNA, the CDR3 is TGCGCCAGCACTGTCTTGTCGGGAACAGATACGCAGTATTTT.

The CDR3 DNA is TGCAGTGCTGCGGGGACAGGGGCCTACGAGCAGTACTTC. The encoded protein is CSAAGTGAYEQYF. The gene calls are TRBV20-1 and TRBJ2-7, with 10 bases identical to TRBD1. Germline CDR1 reads DFQATT; CDR2 reads SNEGSKA (reference sequence). The CDR3 covers 13 residues. V gave up 5 bases and J gave up 2 bases; unmatched junction bases: 3.

This clonotype was observed a handful of times. The J gene is TRBJ2-2, the V gene TRBV7-9; no firm D call. V lost 4 bases and J lost 6, with 6 bases in between. Germline CDR1 is SEHNR and CDR2 is FQNEAQ (reference sequence). This CDR3 spans 12 amino acids. The CDR3 sequence is CASSYGPGELFF. For the CDR3, the DNA is TGTGCCAGCAGCTACGGTCCCGGGGAGCTGTTTTTT.

The chain carries TRBV10-3 and TRBJ2-5, with 7 bases lining up with TRBD1. There are 12 residues in the CDR3. Germline lookup yields CDR1 ENHRY and CDR2 SYGVKD. The V gene end was trimmed by 4 bases and the J gene end by 5 bases; junction bases not matched to a gene: 1. The CDR3 sequence is CAISVQGETQYF. CDR3 nucleotide sequence: TGTGCCATCAGTGTACAGGGGGAGACCCAGTACTTC.